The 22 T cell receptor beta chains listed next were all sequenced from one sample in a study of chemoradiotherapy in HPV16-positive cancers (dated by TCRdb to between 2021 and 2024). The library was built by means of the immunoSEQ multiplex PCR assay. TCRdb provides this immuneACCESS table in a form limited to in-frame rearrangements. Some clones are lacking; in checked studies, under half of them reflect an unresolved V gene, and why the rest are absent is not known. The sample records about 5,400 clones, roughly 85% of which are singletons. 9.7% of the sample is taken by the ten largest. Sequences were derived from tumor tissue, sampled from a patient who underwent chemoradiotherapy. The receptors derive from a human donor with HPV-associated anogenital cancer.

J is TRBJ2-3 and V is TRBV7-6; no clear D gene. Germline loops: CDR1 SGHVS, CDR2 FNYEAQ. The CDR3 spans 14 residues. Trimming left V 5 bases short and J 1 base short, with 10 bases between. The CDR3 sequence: CASSPALGTDTQYF. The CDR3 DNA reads TGTGCCAGCAGCCCGGCCCTGGGCACAGATACGCAGTATTTT.

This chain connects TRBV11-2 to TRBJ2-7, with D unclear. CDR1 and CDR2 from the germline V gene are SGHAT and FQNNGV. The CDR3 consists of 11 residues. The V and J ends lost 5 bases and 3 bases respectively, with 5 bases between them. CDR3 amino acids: CASSANYEQYV. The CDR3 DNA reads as TGTGCCAGCAGCGCAAACTACGAGCAGTACGTC.

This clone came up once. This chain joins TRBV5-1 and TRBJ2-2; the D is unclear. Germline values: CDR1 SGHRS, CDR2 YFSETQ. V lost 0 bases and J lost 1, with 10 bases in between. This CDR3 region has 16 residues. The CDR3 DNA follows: TGCGCCAGCAGCTTGGGGCCCAGAGTGAACACCGGGGAGCTGTTTTTT. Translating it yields CASSLGPRVNTGELFF.

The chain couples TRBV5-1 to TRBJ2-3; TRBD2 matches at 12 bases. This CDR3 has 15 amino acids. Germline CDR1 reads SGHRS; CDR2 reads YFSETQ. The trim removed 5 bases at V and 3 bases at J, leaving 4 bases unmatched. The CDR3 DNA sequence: TGCGCCAGCAGAGAAACTAGCGGGGGGACAGATACGCAGTATTTT. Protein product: CASRETSGGTDTQYF.

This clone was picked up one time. CDR3 residues: CASSQQGALDTQYF. The DNA for the CDR3 is TGCGCCAGCAGTCAACAGGGGGCTTTAGATACGCAGTATTTT. The chain links TRBV5-1 to TRBJ2-3, with 9 bases matching TRBD1. The V and J ends lost 5 bases and 5 bases, in that order; junction bases with no gene match: 6. CDR1 is SGHRS, CDR2 YFSETQ, per germline. The CDR3 runs 14 residues.

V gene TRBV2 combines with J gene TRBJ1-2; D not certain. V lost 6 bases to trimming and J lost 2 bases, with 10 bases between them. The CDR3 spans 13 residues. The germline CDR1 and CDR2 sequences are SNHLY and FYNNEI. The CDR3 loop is CASRQETNYGYTF. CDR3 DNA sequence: TGTGCCAGCAGACAAGAAACAAACTATGGCTACACCTTC.

The chain's CDR3 is CASSFSYSGLSTETQYF. CDR3 nucleotide sequence: TGTGCCAGCAGTTTCTCTTACTCGGGACTATCAACGGAGACCCAGTACTTC. The rearrangement joins TRBV27 to TRBJ2-5; 7 positions match TRBD2. The V gene end was trimmed by 3 bases and the J gene end by 5 bases; junction bases not matched to a gene: 15. The CDR3 runs 17 residues. The germline V gene encodes CDR1 MNHEY and CDR2 SMNVEV (reference sequence).

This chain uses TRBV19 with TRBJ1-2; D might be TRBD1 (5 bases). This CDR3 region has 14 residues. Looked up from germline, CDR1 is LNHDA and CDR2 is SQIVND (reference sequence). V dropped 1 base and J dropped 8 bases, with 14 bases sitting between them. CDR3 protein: CASSIVTAGRGYTF. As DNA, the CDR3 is TGTGCCAGTAGTATAGTGACGGCAGGGCGAGGCTACACCTTC.

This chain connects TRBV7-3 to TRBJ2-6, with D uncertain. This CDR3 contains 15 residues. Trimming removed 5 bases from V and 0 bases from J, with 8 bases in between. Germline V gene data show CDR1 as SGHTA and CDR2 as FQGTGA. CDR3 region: CASSISHSGANVLTF. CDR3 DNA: TGTGCCAGCAGCATCAGTCACTCTGGGGCCAACGTCCTGACTTTC.

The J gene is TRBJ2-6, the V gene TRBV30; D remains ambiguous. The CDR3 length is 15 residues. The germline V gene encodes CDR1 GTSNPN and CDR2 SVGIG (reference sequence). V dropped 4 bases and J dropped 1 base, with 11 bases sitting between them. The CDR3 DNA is TGTGCCTGGATATCAAGGGATTCTGGGGCCAACGTCCTGACTTTC. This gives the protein CAWISRDSGANVLTF.

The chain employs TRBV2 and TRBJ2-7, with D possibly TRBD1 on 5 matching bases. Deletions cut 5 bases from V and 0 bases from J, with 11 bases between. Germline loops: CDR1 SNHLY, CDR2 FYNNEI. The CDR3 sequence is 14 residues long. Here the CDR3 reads CASSLDSSSYEQYF. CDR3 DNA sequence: TGTGCCAGCAGTCTCGACAGTAGCTCCTACGAGCAGTACTTC.

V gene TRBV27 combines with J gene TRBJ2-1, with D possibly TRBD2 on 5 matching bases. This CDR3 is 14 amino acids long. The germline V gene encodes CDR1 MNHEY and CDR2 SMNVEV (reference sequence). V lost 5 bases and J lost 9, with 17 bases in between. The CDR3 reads CASSPRTLGAEQFF. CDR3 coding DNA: TGTGCCAGCAGTCCGCGGACTTTGGGTGCTGAGCAGTTCTTC.

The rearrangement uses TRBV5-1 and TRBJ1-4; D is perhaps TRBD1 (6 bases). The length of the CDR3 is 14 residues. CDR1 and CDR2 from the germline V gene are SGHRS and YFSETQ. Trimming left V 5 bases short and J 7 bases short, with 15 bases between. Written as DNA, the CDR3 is TGCGCCAGCAGTCTTGGGGGGCAGATTGAAAAACTGTTTTTT. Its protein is CASSLGGQIEKLFF.

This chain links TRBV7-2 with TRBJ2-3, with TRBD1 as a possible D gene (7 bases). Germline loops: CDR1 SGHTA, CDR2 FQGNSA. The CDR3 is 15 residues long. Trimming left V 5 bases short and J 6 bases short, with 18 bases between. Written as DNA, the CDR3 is TGTGCCAGCAGCCCGACAGGGACTTTCGCGGATACGCAGTATTTT. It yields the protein CASSPTGTFADTQYF.

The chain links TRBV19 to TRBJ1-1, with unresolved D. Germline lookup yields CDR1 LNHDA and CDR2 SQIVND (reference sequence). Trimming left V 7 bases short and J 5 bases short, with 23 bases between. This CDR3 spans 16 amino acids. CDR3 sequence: CASNRARSVTRTEAFF. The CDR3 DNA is TGTGCCAGTAATCGGGCTCGAAGTGTTACGAGGACTGAAGCTTTCTTT.

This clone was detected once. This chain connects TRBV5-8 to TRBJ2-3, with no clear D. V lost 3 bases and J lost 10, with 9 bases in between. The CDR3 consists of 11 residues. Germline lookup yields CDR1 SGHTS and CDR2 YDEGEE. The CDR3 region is CASSSPRPQYF. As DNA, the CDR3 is TGTGCCAGCAGCTCCCCGCGGCCGCAGTATTTT.

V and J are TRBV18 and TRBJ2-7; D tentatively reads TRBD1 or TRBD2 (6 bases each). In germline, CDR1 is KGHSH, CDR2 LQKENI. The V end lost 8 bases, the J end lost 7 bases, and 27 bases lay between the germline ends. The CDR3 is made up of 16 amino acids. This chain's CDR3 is CASASTSGGAYQEQYF. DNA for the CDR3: TGTGCCAGCGCATCCACGTCCGGGGGCGCCTACCAGGAGCAGTACTTC.

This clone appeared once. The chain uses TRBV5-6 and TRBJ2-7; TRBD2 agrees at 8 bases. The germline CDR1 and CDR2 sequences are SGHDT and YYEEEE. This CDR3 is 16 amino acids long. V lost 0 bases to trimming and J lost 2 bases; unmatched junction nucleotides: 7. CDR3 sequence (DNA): TGTGCCAGCAGCTTGGCGGGGGGGACGGCTGCCTACGAGCAGTACTTC. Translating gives CASSLAGGTAAYEQYF.

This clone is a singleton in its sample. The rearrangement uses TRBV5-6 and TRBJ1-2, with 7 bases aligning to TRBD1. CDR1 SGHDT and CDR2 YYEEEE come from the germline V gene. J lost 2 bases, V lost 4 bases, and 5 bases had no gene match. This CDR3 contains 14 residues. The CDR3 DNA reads TGTGCCAGCAGCCCCCCGACAGGGAACTATGGCTACACCTTC. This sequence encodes CASSPPTGNYGYTF.

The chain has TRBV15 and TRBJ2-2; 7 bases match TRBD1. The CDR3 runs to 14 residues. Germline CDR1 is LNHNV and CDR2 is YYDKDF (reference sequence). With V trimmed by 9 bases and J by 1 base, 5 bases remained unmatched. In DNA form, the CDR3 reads TGTGCCACAATCCGGACAGGGAACACCGGGGAGCTGTTTTTT. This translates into CATIRTGNTGELFF.

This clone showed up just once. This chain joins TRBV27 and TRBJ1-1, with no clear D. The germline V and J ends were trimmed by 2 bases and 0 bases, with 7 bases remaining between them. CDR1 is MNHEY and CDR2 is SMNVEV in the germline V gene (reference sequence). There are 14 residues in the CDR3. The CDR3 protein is CASSLRSLNTEAFF. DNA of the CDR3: TGTGCCAGCAGTTTAAGAAGCTTGAACACTGAAGCTTTCTTT.

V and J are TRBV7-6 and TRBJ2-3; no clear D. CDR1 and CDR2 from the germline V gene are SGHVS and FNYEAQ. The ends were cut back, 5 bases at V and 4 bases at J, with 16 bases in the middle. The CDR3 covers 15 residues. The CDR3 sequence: CASSPLVSGADTQYF. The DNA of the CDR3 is TGTGCCAGCAGCCCACTGGTGTCCGGTGCAGATACGCAGTATTTT.